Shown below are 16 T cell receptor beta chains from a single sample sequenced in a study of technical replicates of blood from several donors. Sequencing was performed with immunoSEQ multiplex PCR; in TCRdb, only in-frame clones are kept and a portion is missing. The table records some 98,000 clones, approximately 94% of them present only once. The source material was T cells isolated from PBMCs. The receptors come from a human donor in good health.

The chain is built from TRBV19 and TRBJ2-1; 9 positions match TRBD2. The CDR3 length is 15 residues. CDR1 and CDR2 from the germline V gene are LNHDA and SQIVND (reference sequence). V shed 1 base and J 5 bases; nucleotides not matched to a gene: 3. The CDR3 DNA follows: TGTGCCAGTAGTATAGGGCTAGCGGGAAACAATGAGCAGTTCTTC. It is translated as CASSIGLAGNNEQFF.

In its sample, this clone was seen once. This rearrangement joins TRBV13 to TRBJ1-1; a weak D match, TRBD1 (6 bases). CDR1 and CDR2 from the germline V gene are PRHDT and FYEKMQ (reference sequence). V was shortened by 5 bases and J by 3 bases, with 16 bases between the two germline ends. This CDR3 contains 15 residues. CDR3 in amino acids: CASSEGGGWDTEAFF. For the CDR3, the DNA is TGTGCCAGCAGCGAGGGGGGGGGTTGGGACACTGAAGCTTTCTTT.

The chain's CDR3 is CASSLGTTDQPQHF. CDR3 nucleotide sequence: TGCGCCAGCAGCTTAGGAACGACTGATCAGCCCCAGCATTTT. The rearrangement links TRBV5-1 to TRBJ1-5, with D unresolved. Germline V gene data show CDR1 as SGHRS and CDR2 as YFSETQ. The CDR3 spans 14 residues. The ends were cut back, 2 bases at V and 5 bases at J, with 11 bases in the middle.

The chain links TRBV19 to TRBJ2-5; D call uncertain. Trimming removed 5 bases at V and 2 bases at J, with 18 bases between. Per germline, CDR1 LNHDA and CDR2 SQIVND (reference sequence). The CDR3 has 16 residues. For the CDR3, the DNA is TGTGCCAGTAGTGAGGTGCGTGGGTCCGGACAAGAGACCCAGTACTTC. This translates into CASSEVRGSGQETQYF.

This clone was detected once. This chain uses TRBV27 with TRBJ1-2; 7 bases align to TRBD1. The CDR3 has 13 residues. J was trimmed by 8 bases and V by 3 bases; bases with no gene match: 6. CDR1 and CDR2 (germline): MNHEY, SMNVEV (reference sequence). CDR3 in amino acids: CASSLGQLYGYTF. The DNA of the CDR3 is TGTGCCAGCAGTTTGGGACAGTTATACGGCTACACCTTC.

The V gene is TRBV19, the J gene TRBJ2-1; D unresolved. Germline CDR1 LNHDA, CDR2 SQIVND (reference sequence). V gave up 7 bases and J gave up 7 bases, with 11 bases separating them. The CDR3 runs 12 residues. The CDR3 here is CASTSGRNEQFF. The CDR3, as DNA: TGTGCCAGTACCTCGGGTAGGAATGAGCAGTTCTTC.

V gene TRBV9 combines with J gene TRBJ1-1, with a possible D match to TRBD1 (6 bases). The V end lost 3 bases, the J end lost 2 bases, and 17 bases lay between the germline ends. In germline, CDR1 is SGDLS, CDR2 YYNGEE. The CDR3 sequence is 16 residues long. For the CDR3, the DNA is TGTGCCAGCAGCGGGCTAGGGGGTGGGGGCAACACTGAAGCTTTCTTT. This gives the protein CASSGLGGGGNTEAFF.

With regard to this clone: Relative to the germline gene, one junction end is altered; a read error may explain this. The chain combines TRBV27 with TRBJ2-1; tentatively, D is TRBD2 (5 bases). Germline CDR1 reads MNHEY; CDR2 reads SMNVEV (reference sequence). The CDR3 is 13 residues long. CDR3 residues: CASSLDSHNEQFF. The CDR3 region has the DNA TGTGCCAGCAGTTTGGACTCCCACAATGAGCAGTTCTTC.

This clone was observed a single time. The CDR3 nucleotides are TGTGCCACCGATATAACTAGCGGGAGTGGCAATGAGCAGTTCTTC. Translated, it gives CATDITSGSGNEQFF. The rearrangement joins TRBV6-1 to TRBJ2-1; TRBD2 aligns across 11 bases. Losses at the gene ends were 10 bases for V and 6 bases for J; bases not matched to a gene: 11. The CDR3 extends over 15 amino acids. CDR1 and CDR2 from the germline V gene are MNHNS and SASEGT.

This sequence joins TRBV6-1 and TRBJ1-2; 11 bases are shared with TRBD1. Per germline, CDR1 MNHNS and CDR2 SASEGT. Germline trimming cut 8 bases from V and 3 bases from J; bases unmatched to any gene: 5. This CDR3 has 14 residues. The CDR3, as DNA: TGTGCCAGCCGGACAGGGGGCTTGGACTATGGCTACACCTTC. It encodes CASRTGGLDYGYTF.

In DNA form, the CDR3 reads TGTGCCAGCAGCTTTTTCGTCGACACTGAAGCTTTCTTT. Translated, it gives CASSFFVDTEAFF. This chain uses TRBV7-8 with TRBJ1-1, with D hard to call. CDR1 SGHVS and CDR2 FQNEAQ come from the germline V gene. The CDR3 is 13 residues long. V lost 3 bases to trimming and J lost 3 bases, with 8 bases between them.

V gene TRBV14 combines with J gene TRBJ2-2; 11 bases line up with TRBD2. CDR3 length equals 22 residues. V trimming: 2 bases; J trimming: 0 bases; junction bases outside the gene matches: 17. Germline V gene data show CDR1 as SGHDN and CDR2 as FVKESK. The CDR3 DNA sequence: TGTGCCAGCAGCCAAAAGCGGATCAGACTAGCGGGACTTACCTCGAACACCGGGGAGCTGTTTTTT. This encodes CASSQKRIRLAGLTSNTGELFF.

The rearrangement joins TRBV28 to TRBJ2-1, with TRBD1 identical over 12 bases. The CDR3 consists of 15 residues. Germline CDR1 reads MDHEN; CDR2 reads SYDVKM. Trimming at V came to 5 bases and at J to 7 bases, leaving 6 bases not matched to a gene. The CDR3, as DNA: TGTGCCAGCAGTCACCCGGGACAGGGGGCTAATGAGCAGTTCTTC. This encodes CASSHPGQGANEQFF. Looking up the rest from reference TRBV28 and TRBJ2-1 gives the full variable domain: DVKVTQSSRYLVKRTGEKVFLECVQDMDHENMFWYRQDPGLGLRLIYFSYDVKMKEKGDIPEGYSVSREKKERFSLILESASTNQTSMYLCASSHPGQGANEQFFGPGTRLTVL.

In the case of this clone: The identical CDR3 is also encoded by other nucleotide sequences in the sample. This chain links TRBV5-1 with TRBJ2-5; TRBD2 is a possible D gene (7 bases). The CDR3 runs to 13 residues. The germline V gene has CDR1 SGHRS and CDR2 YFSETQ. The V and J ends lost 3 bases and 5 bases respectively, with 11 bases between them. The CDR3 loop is CASSWGGGETQYF. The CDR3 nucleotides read TGCGCCAGCAGCTGGGGAGGGGGGGAGACCCAGTACTTC.

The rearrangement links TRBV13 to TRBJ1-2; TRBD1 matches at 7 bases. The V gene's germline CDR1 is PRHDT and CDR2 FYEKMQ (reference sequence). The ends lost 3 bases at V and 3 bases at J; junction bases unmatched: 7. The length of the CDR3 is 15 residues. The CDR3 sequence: CASSFQTGWDYGYTF. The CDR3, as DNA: TGTGCCAGCAGCTTCCAGACAGGGTGGGACTATGGCTACACCTTC.

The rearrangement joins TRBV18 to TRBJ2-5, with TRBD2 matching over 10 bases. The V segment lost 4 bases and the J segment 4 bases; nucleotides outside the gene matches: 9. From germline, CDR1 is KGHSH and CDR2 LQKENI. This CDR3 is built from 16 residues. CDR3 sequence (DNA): TGTGCCAGCTCACAGGCCAGCGGGGGGGCCGGAGAGACCCAGTACTTC. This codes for CASSQASGGAGETQYF. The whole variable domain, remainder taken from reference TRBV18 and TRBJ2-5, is NAGVMQNPRHLVRRRGQEARLRCSPMKGHSHVYWYRQLPEEGLKFMVYLQKENIIDESGMPKERFSAEFPKEGPSILRIQQVVRGDSAAYFCASSQASGGAGETQYFGPGTRLLVL.